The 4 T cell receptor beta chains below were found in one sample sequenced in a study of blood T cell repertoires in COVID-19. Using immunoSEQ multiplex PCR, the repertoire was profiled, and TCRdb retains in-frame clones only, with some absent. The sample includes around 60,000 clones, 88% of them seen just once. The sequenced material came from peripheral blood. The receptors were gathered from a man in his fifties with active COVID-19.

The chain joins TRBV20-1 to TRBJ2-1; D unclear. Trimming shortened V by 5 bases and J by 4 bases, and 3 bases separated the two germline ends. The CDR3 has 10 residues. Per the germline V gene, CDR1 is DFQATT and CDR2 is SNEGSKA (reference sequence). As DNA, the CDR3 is TGCAGTGCTTCTTACAATGAGCAGTTCTTC. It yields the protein CSASYNEQFF.

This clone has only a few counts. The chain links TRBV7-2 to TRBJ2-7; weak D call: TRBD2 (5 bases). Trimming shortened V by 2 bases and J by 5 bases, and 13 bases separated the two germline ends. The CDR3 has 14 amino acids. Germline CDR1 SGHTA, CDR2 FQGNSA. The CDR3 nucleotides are TGTGCCAGCAGCTTAAGGACTGCCAGCGACGAGCAGTACTTC. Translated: CASSLRTASDEQYF. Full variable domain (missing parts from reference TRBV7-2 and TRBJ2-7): GAGVSQSPSNKVTEKGKDVELRCDPISGHTALYWYRQSLGQGLEFLIYFQGNSAPDKSGLPSDRFSAERTGGSVSTLTIQRTQQEDSAVYLCASSLRTASDEQYFGPGTRLTVT.

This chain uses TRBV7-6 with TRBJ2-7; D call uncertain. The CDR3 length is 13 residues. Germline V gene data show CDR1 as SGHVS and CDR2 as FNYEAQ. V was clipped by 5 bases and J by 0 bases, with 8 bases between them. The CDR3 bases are TGTGCCAGCAGCCTTCCGAGCTCCTACGAGCAGTACTTC. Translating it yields CASSLPSSYEQYF.

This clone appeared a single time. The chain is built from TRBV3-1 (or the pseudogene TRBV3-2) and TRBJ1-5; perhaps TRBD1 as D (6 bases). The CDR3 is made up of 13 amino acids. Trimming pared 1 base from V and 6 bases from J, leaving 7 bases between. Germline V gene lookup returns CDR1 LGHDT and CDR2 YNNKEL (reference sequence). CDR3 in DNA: TGTGCCAGCAGCCAAGGGGGGCGTCAGCCCCAGCATTTT. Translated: CASSQGGRQPQHF.